The clone carrying this T cell receptor (beta chain) was counted only a few times. Its antigen is unidentified. These data come from a study of response to subunit inactivated influenza vaccine. The V segment lost 10 bases and the J segment 3 bases; nucleotides outside the gene matches: 8. The CDR3 length is 14 residues. Germline CDR1 and CDR2: SGHAT and FQNNGV. Overall study findings and caveats: The authors suggested that few new T cells are recruited per seasonal influenza vaccination.

Using its own MiXCR run on the RT-PCR reads, TCRdb lists one record per CDR3 protein. The sample consists of roughly 790,000 distinct CDR3 sequences, roughly 20% of them appearing once. The V call is TRBV11-2, the J call TRBJ2-2; 7 bases align to TRBD1. This material consisted of PBMCs from blood, taken about 5 days after vaccination. This clonotype was obtained from a man over 45 who received an inactivated influenza vaccine. CDR3 DNA: TGTGCCATTCCGAGGGGGCGCGACACCGGGGAGCTGTTTTTT. Protein: CAIPRGRDTGELFF.